This is a list of T cell receptor beta chains from one sample in a study of T cell changes during pregnancy in multiple sclerosis. Sequencing used immunoSEQ multiplex PCR; TCRdb keeps in-frame clones, though not all of them. The sample has approximately 79,000 clones, around nine tenths seen once. The sample in question was CD4+ T cells from peripheral blood mononuclear cells, obtained before pregnancy. Receptor source: a female donor with multiple sclerosis, enrolled in a pregnancy study. Both conserved end residues are part of each CDR3. A D gene is named only where the DNA matches it firmly. A clone size is listed for some rows: how often the clone was seen (once, few, many), or a class if it is expanded.

d_call j_call v_call clone_size cdr3_nt cdr3_aa
- TRBJ1-2 TRBV9 - TGTGCCAGCAGCGTAGGAGGGTCGACCCTCTACACCTTC CASSVGGSTLYTF
- TRBJ1-2 TRBV5-6 few TGTGCCAGCAGCTTTGGACTGGCCTTTTGGGGCTACACCTTC CASSFGLAFWGYTF
TRBD1 TRBJ2-2 TRBV6-1 - TGTGCCAGCAGTGCCACAGGGGTGGCCACCGGGGAGCTGTTTTTT CASSATGVATGELFF
- TRBJ1-1 TRBV6-6 few TGTGCCAGCAGTCTGGGGGGGGAAGCTTTCTTT CASSLGGEAFF
TRBD2 TRBJ2-7 TRBV27 - TGTGCCAGCAGCCCCTTCCGGGAGGGCCCCCTCTACGAGCAGTACTTC CASSPFREGPLYEQYF
- TRBJ1-6 TRBV21-1 - TGTGCCAGCAGCTTACGATGGGACAGGTTCTGGGGACACTCCTATAATTCACCCCTCCACTTT CASSLRWDRFWGHSYNSPLHF
TRBD1 TRBJ1-3 TRBV19 - TGTGCCAGTAGACTAACGACAGGGACTGGAAACACCATATATTTT CASRLTTGTGNTIYF
- TRBJ1-2 TRBV9 - TGTGCCAGCAGCGGTCGGGACACTTATTATGGCTACACCTTC CASSGRDTYYGYTF
TRBD2 TRBJ2-3 TRBV6-1 - TGTGCCAGCAGTGCGAGGACTAGCGGGGGCACAGATACGCAGTATTTT CASSARTSGGTDTQYF
- TRBJ2-1 TRBV7-2 - TGTGCCAGCAGCTTAGTACCCCCTGGGCCGCAGTTCTTC CASSLVPPGPQFF
TRBD1 TRBJ2-7 TRBV5-6 - TGTGCCAGCAGCCTTCGGACAGGGAACGTCGAGCAGTACTTC CASSLRTGNVEQYF
- TRBJ2-4 TRBV20-1 - TGCAGTGCTAGTTCGGTGGACATTCAGTACTTC CSASSVDIQYF
- TRBJ2-2 TRBV28 - TGTGCCAGCAGTTTATGGGGGGGAGACGCCGGGGAGCTGTTTTTT CASSLWGGDAGELFF
- TRBJ2-2 TRBV7-8 - TGTGCCAGCAGCTTAGGAACTAACACCGGGGAGCTGTTTTTT CASSLGTNTGELFF
- TRBJ1-6 TRBV6-5 - TGTGCCAGCAGTTCGGGATTTCTGAATTCACCCCTCCACTTT CASSSGFLNSPLHF
TRBD2 TRBJ2-1 TRBV6-1 - TGTGCCAGCAGTGGGCGACTAGCTGCGTCCGGGGAGCAGTTCTTC CASSGRLAASGEQFF
TRBD2 TRBJ2-1 TRBV6-6 - TGTGCCAGCAGTTACGGCTTACTAGCGGGGATCAATGAGCAGTTCTTC CASSYGLLAGINEQFF
- TRBJ1-1 TRBV19 - TGTGCCAGTAGTATGGGGGGATACGGCACTGAAGCTTTCTTT CASSMGGYGTEAFF
- TRBJ1-2 TRBV19 - TGTGCCAGTAGTATCTCGGGAAATGGGAAAAATACCTTC CASSISGNGKNTF
TRBD1 TRBJ2-5 TRBV7-7 - TGTGCCAGCAGCCAGACAGGGATCCAAGAGACCCAGTACTTC CASSQTGIQETQYF
TRBD2 TRBJ2-1 TRBV7-9 - TGTGCCAGCAGCGTGACTAGCGGGTACACCTACAATGAGCAGTTCTTC CASSVTSGYTYNEQFF